This T cell receptor (beta chain) stems from a study of cytomegalovirus exposure and HLA in healthy donors. The overall study: One earlier analysis, a look at around 180 million T cells, found some 120 million unique TCR beta sequences.

General study findings and limits: While the bulk of TCR sequences proved rare, some public TCRs turned up in many donors. A cluster of highly shared sequence variants was likely a sequencing artifact.

Primers for the PCR totalled 60 Vbeta and 13 Jbeta. Per the authors' pipeline: Unique TCR beta chains totaled roughly 79 million in a later count, with roughly 11 million of them shared. Using immunoSEQ multiplex PCR, the repertoire was profiled, and TCRdb retains in-frame clones only, with some absent. D and trimming were read from the DNA, whereas the V and J calls and clone size are those reported in that table. The top ten hold about 1.7% of the sample, which has roughly 97,000 clones, roughly 75% seen once. In the case of this clone: Its antigen is unidentified.

Trimming cost V 6 bases and J 4 bases; bases outside gene matches: 4. This CDR3 is built from 14 residues. Germline CDR1 is LNHDA and CDR2 is SQIVND (reference sequence). This chain connects TRBV19 to TRBJ2-3, with TRBD1 matching 10 bases. Sequenced input: PBMCs. The source is a woman aged 40 to 49 in good health and CMV-seronegative. CDR3 residues: CASSPGQGSDTQYF. The CDR3 nucleotides are TGTGCCAGTAGCCCGGGACAGGGGTCAGATACGCAGTATTTT.